This T cell receptor beta chain was found in a study of T cell changes during pregnancy in multiple sclerosis. Germline V gene sequence: CDR1 SGHRS, CDR2 YFSETQ. The CDR3 is 14 residues long. V lost 2 bases to trimming and J lost 5 bases, with 13 bases between them. The assay was immunoSEQ multiplex PCR, and TCRdb's table has in-frame clones only and misses some. The sample holds about 69,000 clones, 85% to 95% seen once. This receptor was obtained from a female donor in good health, enrolled as a control in a pregnancy study. The material was peripheral blood, obtained in the third trimester of pregnancy. The chain carries TRBV5-1 and TRBJ2-5, with D possibly matching TRBD1 (5 bases). DNA of the CDR3: TGCGCCAGCAGCTTCGCCAGGGAACGCGAGACCCAGTACTTC. It encodes CASSFARERETQYF.